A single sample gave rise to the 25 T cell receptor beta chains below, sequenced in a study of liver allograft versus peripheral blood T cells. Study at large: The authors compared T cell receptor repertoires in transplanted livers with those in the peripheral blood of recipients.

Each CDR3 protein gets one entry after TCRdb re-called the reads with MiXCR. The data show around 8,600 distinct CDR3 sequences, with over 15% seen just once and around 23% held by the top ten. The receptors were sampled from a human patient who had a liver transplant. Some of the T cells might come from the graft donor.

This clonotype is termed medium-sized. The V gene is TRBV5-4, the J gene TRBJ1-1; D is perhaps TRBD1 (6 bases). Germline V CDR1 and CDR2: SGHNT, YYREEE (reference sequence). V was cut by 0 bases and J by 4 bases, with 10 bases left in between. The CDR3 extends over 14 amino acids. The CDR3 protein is CASSLEGVGTEAFF. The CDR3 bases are TGTGCCAGCAGCTTGGAGGGGGTCGGCACTGAAGCTTTCTTT.

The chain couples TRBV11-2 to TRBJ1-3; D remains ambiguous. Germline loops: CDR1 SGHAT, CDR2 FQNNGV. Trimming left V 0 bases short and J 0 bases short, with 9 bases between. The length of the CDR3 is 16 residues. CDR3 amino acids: CASSLDPPSSGNTIYF. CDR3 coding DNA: TGTGCCAGCAGCTTAGACCCTCCTAGCTCTGGAAACACCATATATTTT.

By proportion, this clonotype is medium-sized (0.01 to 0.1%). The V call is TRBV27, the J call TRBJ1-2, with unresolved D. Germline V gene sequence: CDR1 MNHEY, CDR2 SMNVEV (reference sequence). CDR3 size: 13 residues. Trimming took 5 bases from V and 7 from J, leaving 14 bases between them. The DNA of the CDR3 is TGTGCCAGCAGTCCAACGCGAGGGATTGGCTACACCTTC. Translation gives CASSPTRGIGYTF.

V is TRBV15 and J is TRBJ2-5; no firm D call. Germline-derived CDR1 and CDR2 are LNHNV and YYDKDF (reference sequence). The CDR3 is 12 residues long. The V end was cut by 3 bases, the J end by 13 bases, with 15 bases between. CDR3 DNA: TGTGCCACCAGCAGGGATGGAGTAACGTCGTACTTC. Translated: CATSRDGVTSYF.

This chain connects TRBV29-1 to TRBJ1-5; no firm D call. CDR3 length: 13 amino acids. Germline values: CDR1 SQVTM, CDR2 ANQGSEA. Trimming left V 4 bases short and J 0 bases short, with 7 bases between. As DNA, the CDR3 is TGCAGCGTTGGAGACGGTAGCAATCAGCCCCAGCATTTT. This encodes CSVGDGSNQPQHF.

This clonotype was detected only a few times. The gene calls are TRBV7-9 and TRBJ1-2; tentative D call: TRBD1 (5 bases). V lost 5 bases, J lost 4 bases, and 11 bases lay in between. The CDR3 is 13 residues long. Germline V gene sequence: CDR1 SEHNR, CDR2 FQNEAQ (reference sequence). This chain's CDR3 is CASSVGTGYGYTF. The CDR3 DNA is TGTGCCAGCAGCGTTGGGACGGGCTATGGCTACACCTTC. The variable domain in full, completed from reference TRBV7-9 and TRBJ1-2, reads DTGVSQNPRHKITKRGQNVTFRCDPISEHNRLYWYRQTLGQGPEFLTYFQNEAQLEKSRLLSDRFSAERPKGSFSTLEIQRTEQGDSAMYLCASSVGTGYGYTFGSGTRLTVV.

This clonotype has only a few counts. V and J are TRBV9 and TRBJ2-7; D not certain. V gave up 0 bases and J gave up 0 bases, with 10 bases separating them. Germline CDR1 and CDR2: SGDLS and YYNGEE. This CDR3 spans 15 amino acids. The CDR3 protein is CASSVGAVPSYEQYF. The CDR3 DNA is TGTGCCAGCAGCGTAGGGGCGGTACCCTCCTACGAGCAGTACTTC.

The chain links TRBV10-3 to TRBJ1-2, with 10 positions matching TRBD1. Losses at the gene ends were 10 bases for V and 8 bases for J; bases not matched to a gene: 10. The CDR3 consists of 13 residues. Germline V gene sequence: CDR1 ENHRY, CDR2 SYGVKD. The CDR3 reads CATNRDRGEGYTF. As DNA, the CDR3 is TGTGCCACTAACCGGGACAGGGGTGAAGGCTACACCTTC.

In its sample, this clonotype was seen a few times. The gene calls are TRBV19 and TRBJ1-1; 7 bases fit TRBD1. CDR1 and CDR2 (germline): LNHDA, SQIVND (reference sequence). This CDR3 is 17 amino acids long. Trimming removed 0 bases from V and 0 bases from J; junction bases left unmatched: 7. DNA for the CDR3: TGTGCCAGTAGTATAGATCCCCGACAGGGACTGAACACTGAAGCTTTCTTT. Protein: CASSIDPRQGLNTEAFF.

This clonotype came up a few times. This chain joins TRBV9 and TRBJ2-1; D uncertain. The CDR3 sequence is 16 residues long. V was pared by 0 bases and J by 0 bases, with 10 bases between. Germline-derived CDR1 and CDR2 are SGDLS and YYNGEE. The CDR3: CASSVAGVSSYNEQFF. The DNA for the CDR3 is TGTGCCAGCAGCGTAGCGGGCGTCAGCTCCTACAATGAGCAGTTCTTC.

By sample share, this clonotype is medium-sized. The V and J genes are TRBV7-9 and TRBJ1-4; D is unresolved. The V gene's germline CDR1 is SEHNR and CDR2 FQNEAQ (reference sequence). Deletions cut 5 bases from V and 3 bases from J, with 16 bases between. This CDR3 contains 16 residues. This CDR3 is CASSGRAEAANEKLFF. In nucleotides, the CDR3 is TGTGCCAGCAGCGGACGGGCGGAGGCTGCTAATGAAAAACTGTTTTTT.

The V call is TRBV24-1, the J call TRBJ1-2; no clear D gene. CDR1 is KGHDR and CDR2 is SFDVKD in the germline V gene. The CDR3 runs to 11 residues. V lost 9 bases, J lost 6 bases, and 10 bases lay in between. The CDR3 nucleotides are TGTGCCACCGTTACAGAGGATGGCTACACCTTC. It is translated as CATVTEDGYTF.

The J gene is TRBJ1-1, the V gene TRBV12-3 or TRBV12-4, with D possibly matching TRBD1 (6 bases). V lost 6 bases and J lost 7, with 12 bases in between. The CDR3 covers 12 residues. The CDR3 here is CASSLDRLEAFF. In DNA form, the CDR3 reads TGTGCCAGCAGCCTCGACAGGCTTGAAGCTTTCTTT.

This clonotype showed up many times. The CDR3 loop is CASSLGDVSYEQYF. The CDR3 DNA reads as TGTGCCAGCAGCTTAGGGGATGTCTCCTACGAGCAGTACTTC. The chain links TRBV7-9 to TRBJ2-7; no reliable D call. Germline CDR1 and CDR2: SEHNR and FQNEAQ (reference sequence). CDR3 size: 14 residues. V was clipped by 1 base and J by 0 bases, with 7 bases between them.

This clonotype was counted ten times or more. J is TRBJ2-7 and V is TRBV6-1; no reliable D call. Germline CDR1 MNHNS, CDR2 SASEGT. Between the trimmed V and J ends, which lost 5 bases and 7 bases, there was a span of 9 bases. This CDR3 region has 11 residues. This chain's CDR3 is CASSWTPEQYF. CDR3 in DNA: TGTGCCAGCAGTTGGACCCCGGAGCAGTACTTC.

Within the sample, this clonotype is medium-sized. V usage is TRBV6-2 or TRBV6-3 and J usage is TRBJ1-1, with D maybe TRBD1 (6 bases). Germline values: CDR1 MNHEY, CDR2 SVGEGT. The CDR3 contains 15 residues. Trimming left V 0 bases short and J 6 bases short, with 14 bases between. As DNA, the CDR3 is TGTGCCAGCAGTTACTCCCTACAGGGTAGGTCTGAAGCTTTCTTT. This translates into CASSYSLQGRSEAFF.

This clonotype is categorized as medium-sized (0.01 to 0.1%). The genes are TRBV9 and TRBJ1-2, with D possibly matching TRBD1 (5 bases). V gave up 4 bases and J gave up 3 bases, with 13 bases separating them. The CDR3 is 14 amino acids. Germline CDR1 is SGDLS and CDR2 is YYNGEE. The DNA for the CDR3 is TGTGCCAGCAGCCTCGGGACGGGGCACTATGGCTACACCTTC. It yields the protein CASSLGTGHYGYTF.

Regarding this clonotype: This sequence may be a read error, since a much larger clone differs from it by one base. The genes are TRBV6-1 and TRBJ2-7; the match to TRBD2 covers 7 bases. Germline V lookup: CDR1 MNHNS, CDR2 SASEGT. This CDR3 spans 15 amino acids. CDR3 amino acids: CAISYPGEGAYEQYF. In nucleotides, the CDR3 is TGTGCCATCAGTTACCCCGGGGAGGGCGCCTACGAGCAGTACTTC.

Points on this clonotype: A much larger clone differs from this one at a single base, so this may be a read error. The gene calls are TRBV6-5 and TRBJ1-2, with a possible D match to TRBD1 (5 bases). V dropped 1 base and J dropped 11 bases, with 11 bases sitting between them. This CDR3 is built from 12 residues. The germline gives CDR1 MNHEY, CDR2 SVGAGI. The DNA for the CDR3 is TGTGCCAGCAGTTACTGGGGCGAAGTTTACACCTTC. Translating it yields CASSYWGEVYTF.

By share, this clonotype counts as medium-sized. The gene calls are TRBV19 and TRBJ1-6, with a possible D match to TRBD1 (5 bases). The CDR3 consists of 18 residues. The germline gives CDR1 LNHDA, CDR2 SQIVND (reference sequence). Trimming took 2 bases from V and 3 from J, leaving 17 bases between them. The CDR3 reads CASSIPRRGGIYNSPLHF. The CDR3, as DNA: TGTGCCAGTAGTATACCCCGGCGGGGGGGGATCTATAATTCACCCCTCCACTTT.

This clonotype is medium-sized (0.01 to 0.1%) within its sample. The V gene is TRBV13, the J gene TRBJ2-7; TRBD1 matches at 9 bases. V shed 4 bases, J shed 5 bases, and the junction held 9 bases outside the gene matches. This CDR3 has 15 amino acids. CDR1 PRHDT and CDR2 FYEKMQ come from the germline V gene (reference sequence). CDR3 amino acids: CASSSRDRDLHEQYF. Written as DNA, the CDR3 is TGTGCCAGCAGCTCTAGGGACAGGGATTTGCACGAGCAGTACTTC.

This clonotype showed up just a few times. The CDR3 bases are TGTGCCAGCAGTTTTACCCGGGCAGGGGGTTCACCCCTCCACTTT. As protein: CASSFTRAGGSPLHF. The rearrangement links TRBV12-3 or TRBV12-4 to TRBJ1-6; TRBD1 matches 7 bases. This CDR3 comprises 15 residues. V was pared by 3 bases and J by 9 bases, with 8 bases of the junction left unmatched.

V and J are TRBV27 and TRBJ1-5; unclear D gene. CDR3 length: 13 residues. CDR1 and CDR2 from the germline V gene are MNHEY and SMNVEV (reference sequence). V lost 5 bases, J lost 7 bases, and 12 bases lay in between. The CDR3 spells CASSLGSKQPQHF. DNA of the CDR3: TGTGCCAGCAGTCTGGGGTCGAAGCAGCCCCAGCATTTT.

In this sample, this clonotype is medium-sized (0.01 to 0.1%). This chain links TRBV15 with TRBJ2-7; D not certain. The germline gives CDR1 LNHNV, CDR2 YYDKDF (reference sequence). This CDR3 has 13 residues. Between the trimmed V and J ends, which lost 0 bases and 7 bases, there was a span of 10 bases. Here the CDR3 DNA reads TGTGCCACCAGCAGAGATCGCGGAGTGGAGCAGTACTTC. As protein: CATSRDRGVEQYF.

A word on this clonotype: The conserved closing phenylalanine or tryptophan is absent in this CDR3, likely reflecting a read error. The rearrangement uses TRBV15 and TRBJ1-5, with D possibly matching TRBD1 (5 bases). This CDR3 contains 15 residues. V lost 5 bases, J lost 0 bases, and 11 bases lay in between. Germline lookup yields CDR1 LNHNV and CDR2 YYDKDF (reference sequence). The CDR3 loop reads CATSPFRDSNQPQHL. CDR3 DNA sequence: TGTGCCACCAGCCCATTCAGGGATAGCAATCAGCCCCAGCATTTA.